This entry lists 24 T cell receptor beta chains sequenced from one sample in a study of T cells after yellow fever vaccination. One entry per CDR3 protein, called by TCRdb with MiXCR from the 5' RACE reads. The sample lists hundreds of thousands of distinct CDR3 sequences, around 16% occurring once. The sample in question was PBMCs, obtained less than 6 days after the first yellow fever vaccination. These receptors originate from a man aged 18 to 29 who received the YFV17D yellow fever vaccine.

This clonotype turned up a few times. V gene TRBV6-5 combines with J gene TRBJ1-2; TRBD1 aligns across 9 bases. The CDR3 runs to 14 residues. J was trimmed by 8 bases and V by 2 bases; bases with no gene match: 6. The V gene's germline CDR1 is MNHEY and CDR2 SVGAGI. The CDR3 DNA is TGTGCCAGCAGTTACGGGGGGACAGGGAACGGCTACACCTTC. It yields the protein CASSYGGTGNGYTF.

This clonotype showed up just a few times. V usage is TRBV7-7 and J usage is TRBJ2-7; the D is unclear. The CDR3 is 13 amino acids. The V gene lost 2 bases and the J gene lost 4 bases, with 9 bases spanning the gap. Per the germline V gene, CDR1 is SSHAT and CDR2 is FNYEAQ (reference sequence). The CDR3 DNA sequence: TGTGCCAGCAGCTTAATGCCCGGATACGAGCAGTACTTC. Its protein is CASSLMPGYEQYF.

At least ten counts were recorded for this clonotype. This chain links TRBV9 with TRBJ1-6, with D perhaps TRBD1 (6 bases). V lost 4 bases to trimming and J lost 7 bases, with 15 bases between them. Germline-derived CDR1 and CDR2 are SGDLS and YYNGEE. The length of the CDR3 is 15 residues. CDR3 sequence (DNA): TGTGCCAGCAGCCCCGGCGGGGGGCTGAATTCACCCCTCCACTTT. Translation gives CASSPGGGLNSPLHF. Full variable domain (outside the CDR3, taken from reference TRBV9 and TRBJ1-6): DSGVTQTPKHLITATGQRVTLRCSPRSGDLSVYWYQQSLDQGLQFLIQYYNGEERAKGNILERFSAQQFPDLHSELNLSSLELGDSALYFCASSPGGGLNSPLHFGNGTRLTVT.

The CDR3 here is CASSRLTGTSTDTQYF. In DNA form, the CDR3 reads TGCGCCAGCAGCCGATTGACAGGGACTAGCACAGATACGCAGTATTTT. The chain uses TRBV5-1 and TRBJ2-3; maybe TRBD1 (7 bases). This CDR3 spans 16 amino acids. Per germline, CDR1 SGHRS and CDR2 YFSETQ. The V end lost 4 bases, the J end lost 0 bases, and 15 bases lay between the germline ends.

This clonotype was recorded a few times. The chain links TRBV4-3 to TRBJ2-2; D may correspond to TRBD1 or TRBD2 (5 bases each). The CDR3 sequence is 14 residues long. V lost 1 base, J lost 7 bases, and 10 bases lay in between. Per the germline V gene, CDR1 is LGHNA and CDR2 is YSLEER. CDR3 sequence (DNA): TGCGCCAGCAGCCAAGGTGGGACCCTCGGGGAGCTGTTTTTT. This gives the protein CASSQGGTLGELFF.

This clonotype showed up many times. The genes are TRBV5-1 and TRBJ2-1, with TRBD2 as a possible D gene (5 bases). The CDR3 length is 15 residues. Deletions cut 1 base from V and 4 bases from J, with 12 bases between. Germline CDR1 reads SGHRS; CDR2 reads YFSETQ. This CDR3 reads CASSLSIGEYNEQFF. CDR3 coding DNA: TGCGCCAGCAGCTTGAGTATTGGGGAGTACAATGAGCAGTTCTTC.

V gene TRBV10-2 combines with J gene TRBJ2-3, with 7 positions matching TRBD2. CDR1 is WSHSY and CDR2 is SAAADI in the germline V gene. Trimming took 0 bases from V and 5 from J; bases not matched to a gene: 2. The CDR3 length is 14 residues. The CDR3 here is CASSESGRGDTQYF. In DNA form, the CDR3 reads TGCGCCAGCAGTGAGTCAGGGAGGGGAGATACGCAGTATTTT.

This clonotype has a handful of counts. The chain uses TRBV20-1 and TRBJ2-5, with a tentative D call TRBD1 (6 bases). This CDR3 spans 13 amino acids. Trimming pared 5 bases from V and 3 bases from J, leaving 13 bases between. Germline values: CDR1 DFQATT, CDR2 SNEGSKA (reference sequence). The CDR3 DNA sequence: TGCAGTGCTTGGCCCCCAGGGGAAGAGACCCAGTACTTC. This sequence encodes CSAWPPGEETQYF.

This clonotype was picked up a small number of times. The J gene is TRBJ1-1, the V gene TRBV4-1, with D perhaps TRBD1 (5 bases). Trimming pared 0 bases from V and 4 bases from J, leaving 12 bases between. The CDR3 is 15 residues long. CDR1 is MGHRA and CDR2 is YSYEKL in the germline V gene. The CDR3, as DNA: TGCGCCAGCAGCCAAGAAGAGGGGTGGAGCACTGAAGCTTTCTTT. This codes for CASSQEEGWSTEAFF.

The chain has TRBV6-5 and TRBJ2-5; D is ambiguous. CDR3 length: 13 residues. Germline assignment: CDR1 MNHEY and CDR2 SVGAGI. V lost 2 bases and J lost 4, with 8 bases in between. DNA of the CDR3: TGTGCCAGCAGTTACCGTCCGGCAGAGACCCAGTACTTC. The encoded protein is CASSYRPAETQYF.

This clonotype was seen only a few times. This sequence joins TRBV5-5 and TRBJ2-1; 8 bases agree with TRBD2. This CDR3 is built from 16 residues. CDR1 is SGHKS and CDR2 is YYEKEE in the germline V gene (reference sequence). J lost 9 bases, V lost 2 bases, and 13 bases had no gene match. CDR3 region: CASSFDPGLDLGEQFF. CDR3 nucleotides: TGTGCCAGCAGCTTTGATCCGGGACTAGACCTGGGTGAGCAGTTCTTC.

This chain connects TRBV5-1 to TRBJ2-2, with 9 bases lining up with TRBD2. The CDR3 is 16 residues long. The V gene's germline CDR1 is SGHRS and CDR2 YFSETQ. The V segment lost 4 bases and the J segment 2 bases; nucleotides outside the gene matches: 6. The CDR3 DNA follows: TGCGCCAGCAGCCCCCCCGGGACTAGCAACACCGGGGAGCTGTTTTTT. Protein product: CASSPPGTSNTGELFF.

This clonotype was counted between two and nine times. The rearrangement links TRBV21-1 to TRBJ2-3; the DNA was not used to check the table's D call, TRBD1. TRBV21-1 is a pseudogene segment. This CDR3 has 16 amino acids. The CDR3 here is CASSKDSGGSTDTQYF. CDR3 bases: TGTGCCAGCAGCAAAGATTCAGGGGGAAGCACAGATACGCAGTATTTT.

The J gene is TRBJ2-7, the V gene TRBV28; D uncertain. The germline gives CDR1 MDHEN, CDR2 SYDVKM. CDR3 length: 14 residues. V was pared by 2 bases and J by 5 bases, with 13 bases between. CDR3 coding DNA: TGTGCCAGCAGTTTAAGTGGTAGTTCGGACGAGCAGTACGTC. Residues: CASSLSGSSDEQYV.

This clonotype was detected a few times. The rearrangement joins TRBV5-8 to TRBJ2-7; 8 bases line up with TRBD1. This CDR3 comprises 14 residues. Germline values: CDR1 SGHTS, CDR2 YDEGEE. With V trimmed by 5 bases and J by 0 bases, 4 bases remained unmatched. CDR3 loop: CASRRTGSSYEQYF. CDR3 bases: TGTGCCAGCAGGCGGACAGGGAGCTCCTACGAGCAGTACTTC.

This chain connects TRBV5-1 to TRBJ2-6; 7 bases are a match to TRBD1. The CDR3 consists of 15 residues. Germline V gives CDR1 SGHRS, CDR2 YFSETQ. The trim removed 2 bases at V and 7 bases at J, leaving 6 bases unmatched. CDR3 nucleotide sequence: TGCGCCAGCAGCTTAGCCGGGACAGTAGCCAACGTCCTGACTTTC. Amino acids: CASSLAGTVANVLTF.

This clonotype turned up a few times. The V and J genes are TRBV4-1 and TRBJ2-7, with no clear D. The CDR3 loop spans 15 amino acids. V was trimmed by 1 base and J by 2 bases, leaving 12 bases between them. Per germline, CDR1 MGHRA and CDR2 YSYEKL. The DNA of the CDR3 is TGCGCCAGCAGCCAAGTTCACTTAACCGCCTACGAGCAGTACTTC. Protein product: CASSQVHLTAYEQYF.

The chain joins TRBV6-1 to TRBJ1-1; TRBD1 matches at 10 bases. The CDR3 has 15 residues. The V gene end was trimmed by 8 bases and the J gene end by 5 bases; junction bases not matched to a gene: 11. The germline CDR1 and CDR2 sequences are MNHNS and SASEGT. CDR3 amino acids: CASGQGGGVRTEAFF. CDR3 nucleotide sequence: TGTGCCAGCGGACAGGGGGGGGGTGTTCGGACTGAAGCTTTCTTT.

This chain joins TRBV6-2 or TRBV6-3 and TRBJ1-1, with no clear D. Trimming removed 5 bases at V and 3 bases at J, with 13 bases between. Germline CDR1 is MNHEY and CDR2 is SVGEGT. The CDR3 has 14 residues. This CDR3 is CASSAVEVYTEAFF. The DNA for the CDR3 is TGTGCCAGCAGTGCTGTTGAGGTATACACTGAAGCTTTCTTT.

The chain carries TRBV5-1 and TRBJ2-3; possible D gene TRBD2, 7 bases. V lost 9 bases, J lost 2 bases, and 16 bases lay in between. The germline V gene encodes CDR1 SGHRS and CDR2 YFSETQ. The CDR3 extends over 14 amino acids. CDR3 amino acids: CATSAGAHTDTQYF. CDR3 coding DNA: TGCGCCACCTCGGCGGGGGCCCACACAGATACGCAGTATTTT.

This clonotype was seen a few times. This chain joins TRBV7-9 and TRBJ2-1; 8 bases map to TRBD1. This CDR3 region has 17 residues. Trimming removed 5 bases from V and 1 base from J; junction bases left unmatched: 10. CDR1 SEHNR and CDR2 FQNEAQ come from the germline V gene (reference sequence). CDR3 in amino acids: CASSPETGAVSYNEQFF. CDR3 bases: TGTGCCAGCAGCCCCGAGACAGGGGCCGTATCCTACAATGAGCAGTTCTTC.

J is TRBJ2-5 and V is TRBV20-1; D remains ambiguous. The CDR3 extends over 14 amino acids. Trimming took off 0 bases at V and 5 bases at J, with 13 bases between the two ends. CDR1 is DFQATT and CDR2 is SNEGSKA in the germline V gene (reference sequence). CDR3 sequence (DNA): TGCAGTGCTAGAGATCGCAATAGTGTGGAGACCCAGTACTTC. Its translation is CSARDRNSVETQYF.

This chain links TRBV28 with TRBJ2-5, with 7 bases aligning to TRBD2. Trimming cost V 4 bases and J 5 bases; bases outside gene matches: 7. This CDR3 spans 14 amino acids. CDR1 is MDHEN, CDR2 SYDVKM, per germline. CDR3 DNA sequence: TGTGCCAGCAGTTCCCCGGGGAGGGAGGAGACCCAGTACTTC. It is translated as CASSSPGREETQYF.

The V call is TRBV4-1, the J call TRBJ1-2; unclear D gene. V was clipped by 0 bases and J by 9 bases, with 8 bases between them. The germline gives CDR1 MGHRA, CDR2 YSYEKL. This CDR3 region has 12 residues. As DNA, the CDR3 is TGCGCCAGCAGCCAAGATGGCAGGAGCTACACCTTC. Translation: CASSQDGRSYTF.